The source of this T cell receptor delta chain is a study of gamma-delta chains in newborns, infants, children. Study context: Microbial exposure reportedly drives polyclonal innate γδ T cell expansion after birth.

This clone was seen a few times. An end of the junction does not agree with germline; a read error may underlie this. Per the germline V gene, CDR1 is GEAIGNYY and CDR2 is EKD. This CDR3 spans 19 amino acids. TCRdb repeated clone calling on the reads with CATT. Of approximately 5,400 delta-chain clones listed, around 18% were seen once; the top ten hold about 5.6%. Sequenced sample: blood. The receptor comes from a child who was a newborn, infant or young child, either healthy, febrile or measles-vaccinated (not recorded which). This sequence joins TRDV2 and TRDJ3; TRDD3 matches 11 bases. CDR3 bases: TGTGCCTGTGACCGCGTACTGGGGGATAAGGACTGGGACACCCGACAGGTGTTTTTC. Protein: CACDRVLGDKDWDTRQVFF.